This record covers a single T cell receptor beta chain. Its antigen is undetermined. The data stem from a study of regulatory and conventional T cells in RAG deficiency. General study results and limits: Patient subsets had shorter CDR3s; Omenn Treg-Tconv overlap exceeded 75%.

Conventional CD4+ T cells were sorted from blood as CD25-low CD127-high cells. V lost 6 bases to trimming and J lost 2 bases; unmatched junction nucleotides: 8. Germline assignment: CDR1 MNHEY and CDR2 SVGAGI. CDR3 size: 15 residues. The data were produced by immunoSEQ multiplex PCR, yet TCRdb's version contains in-frame clones alone and is incomplete. The table lists about 50,000 clones, approximately 90% of them singletons. This sample also appeared in a second study, on regulatory T cells. That study reports: Primers: 52 TRBV forward and 13 TRBJ reverse. Regulatory T cells showed the strongest V-J pair restriction and V/J gene skewing among patient repertoires.

The sample was CD4+ effector T cells sorted from blood. V gene TRBV6-5 combines with J gene TRBJ2-3, with 7 bases matching TRBD2. This clonotype was obtained from a human donor in good health. The CDR3, as DNA: TGTGCCAGCAGCCCCGGACTAGTGGTCACAGATACGCAGTATTTT. Its translation: CASSPGLVVTDTQYF.